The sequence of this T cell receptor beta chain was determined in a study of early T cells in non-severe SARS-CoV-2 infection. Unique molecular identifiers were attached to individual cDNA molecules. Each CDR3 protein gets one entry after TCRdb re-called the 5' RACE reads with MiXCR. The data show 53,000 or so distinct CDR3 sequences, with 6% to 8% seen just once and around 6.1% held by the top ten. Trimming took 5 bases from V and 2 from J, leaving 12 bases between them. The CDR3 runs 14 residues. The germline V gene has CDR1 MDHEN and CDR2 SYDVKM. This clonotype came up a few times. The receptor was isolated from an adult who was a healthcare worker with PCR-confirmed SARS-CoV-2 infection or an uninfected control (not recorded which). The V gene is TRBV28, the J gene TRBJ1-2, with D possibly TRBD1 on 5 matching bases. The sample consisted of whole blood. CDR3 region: CASSPQGPNYGYTF. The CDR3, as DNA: TGTGCCAGCAGTCCGCAGGGTCCCAACTATGGCTACACCTTC.